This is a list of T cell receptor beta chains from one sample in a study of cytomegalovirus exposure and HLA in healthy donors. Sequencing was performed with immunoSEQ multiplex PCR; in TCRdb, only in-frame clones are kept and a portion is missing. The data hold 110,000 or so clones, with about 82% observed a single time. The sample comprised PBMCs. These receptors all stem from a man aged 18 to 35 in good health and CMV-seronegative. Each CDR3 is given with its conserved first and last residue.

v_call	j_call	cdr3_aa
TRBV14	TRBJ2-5	CASSQIFETQYF
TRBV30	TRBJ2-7	CAWGDPSRGYEQYF
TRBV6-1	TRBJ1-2	CASTGQVANYGYTF
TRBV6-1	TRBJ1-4	CASRYTATNEKLFF
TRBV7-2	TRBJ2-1	CASSSLSGGGNEQFF
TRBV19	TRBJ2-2	CASSPNGRGNTGELFF
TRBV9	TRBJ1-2	CASSPRTDFYGYTF
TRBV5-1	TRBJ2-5	CASSLRGIQETQYF
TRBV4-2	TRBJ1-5	CASSRDQVSNQPQHF
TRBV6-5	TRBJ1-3	CASSQTGGSGNTIYF
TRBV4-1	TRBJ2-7	CASSQDRVGTYEQYF
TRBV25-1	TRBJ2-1	CASSEYLTSNEQFF
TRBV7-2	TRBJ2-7	CASSLGNRDWYEQYF
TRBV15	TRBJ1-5	CATSRNGQQPQHF
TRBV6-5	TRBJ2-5	CASSSGLAGGQETQYF
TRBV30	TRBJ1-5	CAWGRGIGNQPQHF
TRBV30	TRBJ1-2	CAWNHRIINGYTF
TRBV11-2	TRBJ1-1	CASSRFSGVNTEAFF
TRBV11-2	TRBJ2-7	CASSPAGPGQYF
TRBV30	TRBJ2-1	CAWSVRGGSDEQFF
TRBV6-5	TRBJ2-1	CASSAGTSDYNEQFF
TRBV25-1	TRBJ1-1	CASSDRNRGTEAFF
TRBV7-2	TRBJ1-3	CASRFIGGSGNTIYF